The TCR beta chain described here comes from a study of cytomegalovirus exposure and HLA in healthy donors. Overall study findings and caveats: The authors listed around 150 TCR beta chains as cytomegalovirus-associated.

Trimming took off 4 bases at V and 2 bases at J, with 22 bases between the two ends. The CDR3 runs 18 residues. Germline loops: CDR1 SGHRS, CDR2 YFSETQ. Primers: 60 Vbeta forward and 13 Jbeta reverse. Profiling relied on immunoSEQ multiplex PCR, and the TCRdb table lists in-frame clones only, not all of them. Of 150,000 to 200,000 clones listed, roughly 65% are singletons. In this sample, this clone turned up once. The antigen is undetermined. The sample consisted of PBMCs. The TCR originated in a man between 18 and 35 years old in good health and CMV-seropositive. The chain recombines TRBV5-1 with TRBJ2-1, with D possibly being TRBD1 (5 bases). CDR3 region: CASSPSHLQEPTYNEQFF. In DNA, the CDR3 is TGCGCCAGCAGCCCAAGCCACCTACAGGAACCGACCTACAATGAGCAGTTCTTC.